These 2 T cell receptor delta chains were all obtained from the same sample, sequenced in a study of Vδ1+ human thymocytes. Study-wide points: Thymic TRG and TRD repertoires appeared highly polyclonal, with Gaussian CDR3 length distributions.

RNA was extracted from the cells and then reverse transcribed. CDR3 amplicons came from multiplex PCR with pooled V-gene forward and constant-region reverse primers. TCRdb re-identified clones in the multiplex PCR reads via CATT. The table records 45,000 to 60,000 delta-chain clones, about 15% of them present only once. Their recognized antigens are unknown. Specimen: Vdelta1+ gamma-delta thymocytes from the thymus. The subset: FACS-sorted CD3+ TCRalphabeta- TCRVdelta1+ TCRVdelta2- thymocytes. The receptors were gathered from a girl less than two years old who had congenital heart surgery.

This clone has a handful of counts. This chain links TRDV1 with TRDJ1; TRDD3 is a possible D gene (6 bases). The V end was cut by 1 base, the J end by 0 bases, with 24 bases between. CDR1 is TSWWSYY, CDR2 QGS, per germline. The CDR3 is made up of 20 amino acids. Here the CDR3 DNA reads TGTGCTCTTGGGGAACAGGGGGGACTCTGGGGATCTCTGTACACCGATAAACTCATCTTT. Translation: CALGEQGGLWGSLYTDKLIF.

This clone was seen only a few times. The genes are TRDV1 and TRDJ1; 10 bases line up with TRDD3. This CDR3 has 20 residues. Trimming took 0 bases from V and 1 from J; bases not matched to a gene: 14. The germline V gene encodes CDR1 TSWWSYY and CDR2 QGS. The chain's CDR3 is CALGELEPLGDIGGTDKLIF. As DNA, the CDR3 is TGTGCTCTTGGGGAACTAGAACCGCTGGGGGATATTGGTGGCACCGATAAACTCATCTTT.